This TCR beta chain was sequenced in a study of cytomegalovirus exposure and HLA in healthy donors. Study results and caveats: Per published reports, the classifier diagnosed cytomegalovirus status with high specificity and sensitivity. Rare sequences made up most TCRs, while some public TCRs were found in many donors.

With V trimmed by 6 bases and J by 7 bases, 9 bases remained unmatched. CDR1 and CDR2 from the germline V gene are SEHNR and FQNEAQ (reference sequence). The CDR3 is 14 residues long. As regards this clone: What it binds is unknown.

Assay: immunoSEQ multiplex PCR; the TCRdb copy retains only in-frame clones and omits some. This table has around 200,000 clones, about 80% appearing once. The sample was PBMCs. The chain employs TRBV7-9 and TRBJ1-2; 9 bases fit TRBD1. This sequence was found in a woman younger than 30 in good health and CMV-seropositive. CDR3 DNA sequence: TGTGCCAGCAGGCAACCGGGACAGGGACGTGGCTACACCTTC. This codes for CASRQPGQGRGYTF.